A selection of T cell receptor beta chains follows, all from one sample in a study of T-cell reconstitution after alpha-beta-depleted transplantation in children. MiXCR, run by TCRdb on the PCR reads, gives a single entry per CDR3 protein. The sample holds around 400,000 distinct CDR3 sequences, about a fifth seen once. The source was PBMCs from the stem cell graft donor, collected from the stem cell graft. The receptors come from a human donor who donated a stem cell graft to a child with acute myeloid leukemia. The CDR3 runs from the conserved cysteine through the conserved F or W. The order of the fields is CDR3 DNA, CDR3 protein, V gene, D gene, J gene, clone size. The D gene is left open where the match is weak. Size is stated for part of the rows, as once, few or many counts, or as a class when the clone is expanded.

DNA: TGTGCCAGCAGTTTTCGGACAGGGTCCACCTACGAGCAGTACTTC
CDR3: CASSFRTGSTYEQYF
V: TRBV12-3/TRBV12-4
D: TRBD1
J: TRBJ2-7
size: many

DNA: TGTGCCAGCAGTAAAACGAGGTTTCGGGAAAAACTGTTTTTT
CDR3: CASSKTRFREKLFF
V: TRBV6-1
D: -
J: TRBJ1-4
size: -

DNA: TGCAGCGTATACAGGGTGGATTTACCAGATACGCAGTATTTT
CDR3: CSVYRVDLPDTQYF
V: TRBV29-1
D: -
J: TRBJ2-3
size: few

DNA: TGCGCCAGCAGCCAAGATCCTAGCGGGCAAGAGACCCAGTACTTC
CDR3: CASSQDPSGQETQYF
V: TRBV4-1
D: TRBD2
J: TRBJ2-5
size: few

DNA: TGCGCCAGCAGCCAAGGACTAGCGGGAGACTATGAGCAGTTCTTC
CDR3: CASSQGLAGDYEQFF
V: TRBV4-3
D: TRBD2
J: TRBJ2-1
size: few

DNA: TGTGCCAGCAGTTGGACTAGCGGGAGTAGCGAGCAGTACTTC
CDR3: CASSWTSGSSEQYF
V: TRBV12-3/TRBV12-4
D: TRBD2
J: TRBJ2-7
size: -

DNA: TGCGCCAGCAGCTTACGTGGACCGGGACTAGCGCATGAGCAGTTCTTC
CDR3: CASSLRGPGLAHEQFF
V: TRBV5-1
D: TRBD2
J: TRBJ2-1
size: -

DNA: TGCGCCAGCAGTTTCTCGGCGAGCTCCTACAATGAGCAGTTCTTC
CDR3: CASSFSASSYNEQFF
V: TRBV5-1
D: -
J: TRBJ2-1
size: -

DNA: TGTGCCAGCAGCCTGGGACTAGGGGAGGCAGATACGCAGTATTTT
CDR3: CASSLGLGEADTQYF
V: TRBV12-3/TRBV12-4
D: TRBD2
J: TRBJ2-3
size: few

DNA: TGTGCCAGCAGTCGGAACAGGGTGATGAACACTGAAGCTTTCTTT
CDR3: CASSRNRVMNTEAFF
V: TRBV12-3/TRBV12-4
D: -
J: TRBJ1-1
size: -